The present T cell receptor (beta chain) was sequenced within a study of T cells after yellow fever vaccination. General study findings and limits: Weaker, the secondary response peaked sooner, at day 5 versus 15.

TCRdb re-called the 5' RACE reads with MiXCR, one entry per CDR3 protein. The sample holds 250,000 to 300,000 distinct CDR3 sequences, roughly 4.8% seen once. The ends were cut back, 0 bases at V and 8 bases at J, with 10 bases in the middle. Looked up from germline, CDR1 is SGHDN and CDR2 is FVKESK. This CDR3 has 13 amino acids. This clonotype was recorded a few times. The antigen is unknown. This sequence joins TRBV14 and TRBJ1-1; no firm D call. Material: CD4+ T cells sorted from PBMCs, obtained on the day of the yellow fever booster vaccination. This receptor was identified in a man between 18 and 29 years old who received the YFV17D yellow fever vaccine. CDR3 in amino acids: CASSQERTLEAFF. In DNA form, the CDR3 reads TGTGCCAGCAGCCAAGAAAGGACGCTCGAAGCTTTCTTT.